In its sample, the clone carrying this T cell receptor (beta chain) was seen a few times. Its antigen is undetermined. This specimen belongs to a study of T-cell reconstitution after alpha-beta-depleted transplantation in children. Germline V gene sequence: CDR1 SGHRS, CDR2 YFSETQ. Trimming removed 4 bases at V and 5 bases at J, with 13 bases between. The length of the CDR3 is 14 residues. Study results and caveats: About two months after transplant, alpha-beta T cells reportedly came from several hundred expanded graft clones. Surviving thymic progenitors and recipient T cells were the source of high TCRbeta diversity at day 60 in some patients. The authors attributed T-cell counts and diversity one year after transplant mostly to newly produced T cells.

It was with unique molecular identifiers that the TCRbeta library was prepared. MiXCR, applied by TCRdb to the PCR reads, yields one record per CDR3 protein. The table includes around 960,000 distinct CDR3 sequences, roughly 29% detected once. The TCR comes from a boy in the first two years of life who had a stem cell transplant for SCID, so the T cells may come from the graft donor. The rearrangement links TRBV5-1 to TRBJ2-1; the D call may be TRBD1 or TRBD2 (5 bases each). The specimen was PBMCs, mostly from graft donor cells, collected 360 days after TCRalphabeta/CD19-depleted stem cell transplant. The CDR3 DNA sequence: TGCGCCAGCAGCCCCGGGACGTATAACAATGAGCAGTTCTTC. Protein sequence: CASSPGTYNNEQFF.